This T cell receptor beta chain stems from a study of shared clonotypes between healthy human individuals. Turning to this clone: Its target is not known.

CD45RO-negative cells were positively selected for CCR7, leaving out terminally differentiated effector memory CD45RA+ cells. Deep was the level used in running the assay. Original processing notes: Junction-only sequences without quality scores came from ImmunoSEQ, so filtering differed. The assay was immunoSEQ multiplex PCR, and TCRdb's table has in-frame clones only and misses some. The V and J calls and clone size were taken over from that table, and D and trimming were inferred from the DNA. The table has some 2,100,000 clones, just over 90% seen once; the top ten hold around 1.7%. This CDR3 is built from 13 residues. Germline CDR1 and CDR2: SGHDN and FVKESK. V shed 2 bases and J shed 4 bases, with 6 bases lying between them. General study results and limits: The rarefaction results pointed to incomplete sorted-subset sequencing despite large depth. Donors were few, which limited the genetic and exposure-history diversity represented.

This clonotype originated in a man between 18 and 35 years old in good health. Some clones in this sample may be carry-over from other donors' samples. The V and J genes are TRBV14 and TRBJ1-3; D gene ambiguous. The sample taken for sequencing was naive CD8+ T cells from PBMCs. CDR3 DNA: TGTGCCAGCAGCCAATTCGGGGGAAACACCATATATTTT. It translates to CASSQFGGNTIYF.